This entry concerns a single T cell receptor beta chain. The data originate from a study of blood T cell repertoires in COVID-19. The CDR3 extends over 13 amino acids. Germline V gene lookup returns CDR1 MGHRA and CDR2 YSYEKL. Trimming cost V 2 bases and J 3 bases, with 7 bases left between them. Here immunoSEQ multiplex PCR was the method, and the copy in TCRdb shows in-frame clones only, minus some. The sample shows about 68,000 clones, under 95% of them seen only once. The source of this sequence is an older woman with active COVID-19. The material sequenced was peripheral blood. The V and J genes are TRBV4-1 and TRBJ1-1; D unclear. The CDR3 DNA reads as TGCGCCAGCAGCCAAAGCCAGGACACTGAAGCTTTCTTT. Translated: CASSQSQDTEAFF.